A selection of T cell receptor beta chains follows, all from one sample in a study of post-analysis software for immune sequencing data. MiXCR was run by TCRdb on the PCR reads, yielding one entry per CDR3 protein. The sample comprises hundreds of thousands of distinct CDR3 sequences, just over 35% of which are singletons, and around 5.2% rests with the top ten. The sample was blood. The source of these receptors is a girl aged 10 to 17 with multiple sclerosis. CDR3s include the opening cysteine and the closing phenylalanine or tryptophan. D genes are given only for firm matches. The size entry is marked missing in some rows and otherwise reads once, few, many or a size class.

d_call	v_call	clone_size	j_call	cdr3_nt	cdr3_aa
TRBD1	TRBV5-6	many	TRBJ1-6	TGTGCCAGCAGCCCGGTCCAGGGGGCGAGTTCACCCCTCCACTTT	CASSPVQGASSPLHF
TRBD1	TRBV9	NA	TRBJ2-7	TGTGCCAGCAGCGTAGGACAGGGGCCCTACGAGCAGTACTTC	CASSVGQGPYEQYF
NA	TRBV6-6	NA	TRBJ2-1	TGTGCCAGCAGTTACTCCTCTGAGGCGGGGCCTCGGGTTGAGCAGTTCTTC	CASSYSSEAGPRVEQFF
NA	TRBV20-1	NA	TRBJ1-1	TGCAGTGCTACCCTCGAAGAGGGGTTCACTGAAGCTTTCTTT	CSATLEEGFTEAFF
NA	TRBV28	NA	TRBJ1-1	TGTGCCAGCAGGGACGGGACGGCGAACACTGAAGCTTTCTTT	CASRDGTANTEAFF
NA	TRBV20-1	NA	TRBJ1-4	TGCAGTGCTGAGGACCCTGTGGGTGAAAAACTGTTTTTT	CSAEDPVGEKLFF
NA	TRBV7-7	NA	TRBJ2-6	TGTGCTAGCAGCCTAGGGTCTGGGGCCAACGTCGTGACTTTC	CASSLGSGANVVTF
NA	TRBV20-1	NA	TRBJ2-5	TGCAGTGCTAGTTCACGGACCGGCGACGGGGAGTACTTC	CSASSRTGDGEYF
TRBD2	TRBV28	few	TRBJ2-3	TGTGCCAGCAGTATGGGACTAGCGGGGCCGCCGGATACGCAGTATTTT	CASSMGLAGPPDTQYF
NA	TRBV4-1	few	TRBJ2-7	TGCGCCAGCAGAACCGTGAGGGGGGGAGGCTACGAGCAGTACTTC	CASRTVRGGGYEQYF
NA	TRBV18	NA	TRBJ1-1	TGTGCCAGCTCACAAAGACAGAACATTGAAGCTTTCTTT	CASSQRQNIEAFF
TRBD2	TRBV7-9	NA	TRBJ2-1	TGTGCCAGCAGCTTGCTAGCGGGTCGTCGGGAGCAGTTCTTC	CASSLLAGRREQFF
NA	TRBV4-2	many	TRBJ2-5	TGTGCCAGCAGCCAAGGTGGGGAAGAGACCCAGTACTTC	CASSQGGEETQYF
NA	TRBV6-5	once	TRBJ1-2	TGTGCCAGCGGGAGGCCCGGTTCTAACTATGGCTACACCTTC	CASGRPGSNYGYTF
NA	TRBV28	many	TRBJ2-4	TGTGCCAGCAGGGCCGGACTTGGGAACATTCAGTACTTC	CASRAGLGNIQYF
TRBD2	TRBV20-1	few	TRBJ2-7	TGCAGTGCTAGGGGACTAGCTGGCTACGAGCAGTACTTC	CSARGLAGYEQYF
NA	TRBV29-1	NA	TRBJ1-2	TGCAGCGTTGGCGCAGGGATTTATGGCTACACCTTC	CSVGAGIYGYTF
TRBD2	TRBV19	many	TRBJ2-3	TGTGCCAGTAGTACAGGACTAGCGGGGAGCACAGATACGCAGTATTTT	CASSTGLAGSTDTQYF
TRBD2	TRBV20-1	many	TRBJ2-3	TGCAGTGCCCAGCGTACTAGCGGGAACACAGATACGCAGTATTTT	CSAQRTSGNTDTQYF
TRBD2	TRBV29-1	many	TRBJ2-5	TGCAGCGTTGGGTCTAGCGGGGTCCAAGAGACCCAGTACTTC	CSVGSSGVQETQYF
NA	TRBV7-2	NA	TRBJ1-2	TGTGCCAGCAGCTTAGACAGCCTCGGGGACTATGGCTACACCTTC	CASSLDSLGDYGYTF
NA	TRBV15	NA	TRBJ2-7	TGTGCCACCAGCCCCACCAGCGGCAATGAGCAGTACTTC	CATSPTSGNEQYF